This TCR beta chain derives from a study of cytomegalovirus exposure and HLA in healthy donors. This clone showed up just once. Its antigen is as yet unknown. Trimming took 1 base from V and 3 from J, leaving 15 bases between them. The CDR3 is 16 amino acids. Germline V gene lookup returns CDR1 PRHDT and CDR2 FYEKMQ (reference sequence). Vbeta (60) and Jbeta (13) primers were used in the PCR. Sequencing was performed with immunoSEQ multiplex PCR; in TCRdb, only in-frame clones are kept and a portion is missing. The sample holds 130,000 or so clones, approximately 80% seen once. Points from the study as a whole: An ancestry cluster, one associated with Asian ancestry, reportedly showed fewer N-insertions than the roughly 610-donor mean in a later analysis.

The V and J genes are TRBV13 and TRBJ1-1; D is ambiguous. The sequenced sample consisted of PBMCs. This TCR came from a woman aged 60-75 years in good health and CMV-seronegative. CDR3 nucleotide sequence: TGTGCCAGCAGCTTAGCCCCGGGAGGGCGCGACACTGAAGCTTTCTTT. Protein sequence: CASSLAPGGRDTEAFF.